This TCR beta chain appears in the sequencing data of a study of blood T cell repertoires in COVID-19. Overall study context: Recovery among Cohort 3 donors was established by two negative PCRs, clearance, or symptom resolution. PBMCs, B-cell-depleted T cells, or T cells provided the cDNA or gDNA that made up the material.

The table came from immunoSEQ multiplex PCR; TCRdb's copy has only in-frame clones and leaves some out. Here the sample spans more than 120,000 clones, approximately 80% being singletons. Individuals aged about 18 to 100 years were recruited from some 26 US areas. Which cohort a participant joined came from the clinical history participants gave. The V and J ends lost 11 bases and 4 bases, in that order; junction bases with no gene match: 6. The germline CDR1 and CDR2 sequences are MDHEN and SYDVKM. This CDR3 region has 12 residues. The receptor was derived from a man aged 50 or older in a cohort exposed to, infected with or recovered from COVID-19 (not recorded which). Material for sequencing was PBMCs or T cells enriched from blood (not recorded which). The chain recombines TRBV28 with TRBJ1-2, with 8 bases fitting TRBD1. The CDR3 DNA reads TGTGCCGTACCGGGACAGGTCTATGGCTACACCTTC. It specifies CAVPGQVYGYTF.